The source of this T cell receptor (beta chain) is a study of CD8+CD57+ T cells in acquired aplastic anemia. Study-wide results and limits: Overlapping CD8+ CDR3 repertoires of patients and controls contained some 27 shared sequences.

Those patients picked for sequencing had displayed CD8+CD57+ cell expansion on flow cytometry. Researchers used genomic DNA as the template to profile TCR beta VDJ and CDR3. One entry per CDR3 protein, called by TCRdb with MiXCR from the reads. The data show about 290,000 distinct CDR3 sequences, about 50% seen once. CDR1 is SGHTS, CDR2 YDEGEE, per germline. CDR3 length: 16 residues. Germline trimming cut 4 bases from V and 6 bases from J; bases unmatched to any gene: 14. This clonotype has at least ten counts. Its cognate antigen is unknown. The sequencing input was sorted CD4+, CD8+, or CD8+CD57+ T cells (not recorded which) from PBMCs. This chain connects TRBV5-8 to TRBJ2-3; 7 bases are a match to TRBD2. This clonotype originated in a human donor with aplastic anemia. This chain's CDR3 is CASSGGERPVIDTQYF. CDR3 bases: TGTGCCAGCAGCGGGGGGGAGCGACCGGTCATTGATACGCAGTATTTT. The full variable domain, with the rest looked up from reference TRBV5-8 and TRBJ2-3, is EAGVTQSPTHLIKTRGQQATLRCSPISGHTSVYWYQQALGLGLQFLLWYDEGEERNRGNFPPRFSGRQFPNYSSELNVNALELEDSALYLCASSGGERPVIDTQYFGPGTRLTVL.